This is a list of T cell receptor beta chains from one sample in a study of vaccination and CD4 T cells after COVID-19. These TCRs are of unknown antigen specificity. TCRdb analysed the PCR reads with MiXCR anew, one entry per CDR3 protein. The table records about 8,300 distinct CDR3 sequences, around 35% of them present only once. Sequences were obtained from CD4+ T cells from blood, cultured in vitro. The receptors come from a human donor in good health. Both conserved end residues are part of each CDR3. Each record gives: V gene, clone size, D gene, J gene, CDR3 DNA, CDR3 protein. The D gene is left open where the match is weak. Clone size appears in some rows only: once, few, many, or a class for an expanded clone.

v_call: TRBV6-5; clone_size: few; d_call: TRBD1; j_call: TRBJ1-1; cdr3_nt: TGTGCCAGCAGTTACCGGGACAGTGAAGCTTTCTTT; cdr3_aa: CASSYRDSEAFF
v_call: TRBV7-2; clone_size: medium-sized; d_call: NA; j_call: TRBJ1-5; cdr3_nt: TGTGCCAGCAGCTTAGGGGCACAGGGCCCACAAGGCACCCAGCATTTT; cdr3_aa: CASSLGAQGPQGTQHF
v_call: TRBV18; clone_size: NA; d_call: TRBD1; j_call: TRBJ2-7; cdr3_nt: TGTGCCAGCTCACCACTGGACAGGGCCTCCTACGAGCAGTACTTC; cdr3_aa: CASSPLDRASYEQYF
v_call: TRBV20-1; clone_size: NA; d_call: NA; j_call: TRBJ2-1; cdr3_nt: TGCAGTGGTTCCCGAAGCTCCTACAATGAGCAGTTCTTC; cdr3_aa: CSGSRSSYNEQFF
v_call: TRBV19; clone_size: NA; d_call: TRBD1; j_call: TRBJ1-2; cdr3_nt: TGTGCCATCCGACGGACAGGGGGGAACTATGGCTACACCTTC; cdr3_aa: CAIRRTGGNYGYTF
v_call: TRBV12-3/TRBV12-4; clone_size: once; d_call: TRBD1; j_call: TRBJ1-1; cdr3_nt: TGTGCCAGCAGTTTGGGGACAGGGACGGAAGCTTTCTTT; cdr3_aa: CASSLGTGTEAFF
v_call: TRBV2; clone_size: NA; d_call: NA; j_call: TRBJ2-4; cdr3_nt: TGTGCCAGCAGTGTTAAAAACATTCAGTACTTC; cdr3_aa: CASSVKNIQYF
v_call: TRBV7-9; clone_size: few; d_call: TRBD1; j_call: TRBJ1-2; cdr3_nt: TGTGCCAGCAGACCCCCCCTCCAGGGGGCAGGAGGCTACACCTTC; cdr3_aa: CASRPPLQGAGGYTF
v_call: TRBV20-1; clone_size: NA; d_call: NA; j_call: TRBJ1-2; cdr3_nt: TGCAGTGCTAGAGGGGGGTTTGGCTACACCTTC; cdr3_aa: CSARGGFGYTF
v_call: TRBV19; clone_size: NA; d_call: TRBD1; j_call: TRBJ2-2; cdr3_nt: TGTGCCAGTAAAAACAGGGGGGACACCGGGGAGCTGTTTTTT; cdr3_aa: CASKNRGDTGELFF
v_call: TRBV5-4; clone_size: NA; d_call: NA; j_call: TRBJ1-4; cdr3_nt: TGTGCCAGCAGAACTTGGGGGGATGAAAAACTGTTTTTT; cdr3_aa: CASRTWGDEKLFF
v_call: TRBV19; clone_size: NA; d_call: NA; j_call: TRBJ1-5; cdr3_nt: TGTGCCAGTGGTAGGGATCAGCCCCAGCATTTT; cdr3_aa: CASGRDQPQHF